This T cell receptor (beta chain) stems from a study of early T cells in non-severe SARS-CoV-2 infection. Each CDR3 protein is one row after TCRdb ran MiXCR on the 5' RACE reads. The data show 40,000 to 55,000 distinct CDR3 sequences, less than 8.5% seen once. This clonotype was picked up a small number of times. The CDR3 covers 15 residues. Trimming took 5 bases from V and 7 from J; bases not matched to a gene: 11. The chain recombines TRBV12-3 or TRBV12-4 with TRBJ2-7; 10 bases align to TRBD1. The sequence derives from an adult who was a healthcare worker with PCR-confirmed SARS-CoV-2 infection or an uninfected control (not recorded which). Sequencing used whole blood. The CDR3 reads CASSVPGQGLREQYF. The CDR3 bases are TGTGCCAGCAGTGTTCCGGGACAGGGGCTACGGGAGCAGTACTTC.